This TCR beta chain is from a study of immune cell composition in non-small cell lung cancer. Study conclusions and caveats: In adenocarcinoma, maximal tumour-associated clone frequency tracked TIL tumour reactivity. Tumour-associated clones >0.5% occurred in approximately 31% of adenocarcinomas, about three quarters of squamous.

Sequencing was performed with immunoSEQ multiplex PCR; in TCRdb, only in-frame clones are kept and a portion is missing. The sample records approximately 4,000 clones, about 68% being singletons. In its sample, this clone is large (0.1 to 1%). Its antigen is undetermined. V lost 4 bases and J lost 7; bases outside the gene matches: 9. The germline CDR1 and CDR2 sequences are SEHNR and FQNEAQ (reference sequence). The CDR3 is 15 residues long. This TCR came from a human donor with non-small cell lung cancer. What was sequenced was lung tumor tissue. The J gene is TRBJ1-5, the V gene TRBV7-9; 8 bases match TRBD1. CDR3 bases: TGTGCCAGCAGCTCAACCCAGGGGGCTCAACAGCCCCAGCATTTT. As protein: CASSSTQGAQQPQHF. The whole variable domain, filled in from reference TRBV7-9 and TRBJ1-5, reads DTGVSQNPRHKITKRGQNVTFRCDPISEHNRLYWYRQTLGQGPEFLTYFQNEAQLEKSRLLSDRFSAERPKGSFSTLEIQRTEQGDSAMYLCASSSTQGAQQPQHFGDGTRLSIL.